These 25 T cell receptor beta chains were sequenced from one sample in a study of response to subunit inactivated influenza vaccine. TCRdb re-called the RT-PCR reads with MiXCR, one entry per CDR3 protein. The profile shows approximately 480,000 distinct CDR3 sequences, approximately 11% of them singletons. The starting material was PBMCs from blood, obtained more than 35 days after vaccination. These receptors were taken from a man in his forties or fifties who received an inactivated influenza vaccine.

This clonotype was seen only a few times. The chain uses TRBV5-1 and TRBJ2-3; TRBD2 is a possible D gene (6 bases). Germline V gives CDR1 SGHRS, CDR2 YFSETQ. V gave up 4 bases and J gave up 0 bases, with 18 bases separating them. CDR3 length: 17 residues. CDR3 region: CASSLGMSGYSTDTQYF. DNA of the CDR3: TGCGCCAGCAGCCTGGGGATGAGCGGGTACAGCACAGATACGCAGTATTTT.

V is TRBV24-1 and J is TRBJ2-3; D gene uncertain. This CDR3 contains 13 residues. Germline CDR1 KGHDR, CDR2 SFDVKD. V was pared by 2 bases and J by 4 bases, with 6 bases between. CDR3 nucleotide sequence: TGTGCCACCAGTGATTCCGTTCCAGATACGCAGTATTTT. Amino acids: CATSDSVPDTQYF.

This rearrangement joins TRBV6-1 to TRBJ2-7, with D possibly called TRBD1 or TRBD2 (5 bases each). Germline lookup yields CDR1 MNHNS and CDR2 SASEGT. V lost 2 bases to trimming and J lost 2 bases, with 28 bases between them. The CDR3 totals 20 residues. The chain's CDR3 is CASSERKGTRGPSWTYEQYF. DNA of the CDR3: TGTGCCAGCAGTGAAAGGAAGGGGACGCGCGGGCCGTCATGGACCTACGAGCAGTACTTC.

The chain recombines TRBV5-1 with TRBJ2-2, with a tentative D call TRBD1 (6 bases). V was trimmed by 1 base and J by 5 bases, leaving 9 bases between them. The CDR3 length is 14 residues. Germline lookup yields CDR1 SGHRS and CDR2 YFSETQ. The CDR3 DNA is TGCGCCAGCAGCTTGACAGGGTGGACCGGGGAGCTGTTTTTT. Protein product: CASSLTGWTGELFF.

The V gene is TRBV9, the J gene TRBJ2-1; D is unresolved. The CDR3 spans 14 residues. Germline values: CDR1 SGDLS, CDR2 YYNGEE. Trimming took 0 bases from V and 4 from J, leaving 8 bases between them. Here the CDR3 DNA reads TGTGCCAGCAGCGTAGTTGTCAGATACAATGAGCAGTTCTTC. Protein: CASSVVVRYNEQFF.

CDR3 DNA sequence: TGTGCCATCAGGAGAACTGGAGCTCCCGCCGGGGTGATTGTCAATGAGCAGTTCTTC. This codes for CAIRRTGAPAGVIVNEQFF. The V and J genes are TRBV10-3 and TRBJ2-1; TRBD2 is a possible D gene (5 bases). V was trimmed by 6 bases and J by 6 bases, leaving 30 bases between them. Germline-derived CDR1 and CDR2 are ENHRY and SYGVKD. The CDR3 is made up of 19 amino acids.

At least ten counts were recorded for this clonotype. The CDR3 region is CASSSTRDTEAFF. The CDR3 region has the DNA TGTGCCAGCAGTTCCACAAGGGACACTGAAGCTTTCTTT. The chain carries TRBV12-3 or TRBV12-4 and TRBJ1-1, with no clear D. V dropped 4 bases and J dropped 3 bases, with 9 bases sitting between them. The CDR3 is made up of 13 amino acids.

This clonotype was observed a few times. This sequence joins TRBV24-1 and TRBJ2-2, with D unresolved. The germline gives CDR1 KGHDR, CDR2 SFDVKD. This CDR3 contains 14 residues. The V end lost 6 bases, the J end lost 7 bases, and 14 bases lay between the germline ends. The CDR3 nucleotides read TGTGCCACCAGTAAGGGTAGTATCGTCGGGGAGCTGTTTTTT. Amino acid sequence: CATSKGSIVGELFF.

This clonotype was seen a few times. The chain recombines TRBV7-2 with TRBJ2-7; 9 bases fit TRBD2. V dropped 5 bases and J dropped 1; count of bases not matched to a gene: 9. The length of the CDR3 is 16 residues. Germline V CDR1 and CDR2: SGHTA, FQGNSA. This CDR3 is CASSPLGGRVSYEQYF. The DNA of the CDR3 is TGTGCCAGCAGCCCCCTAGGCGGGAGGGTGTCCTACGAGCAGTACTTC.

This clonotype was seen only a few times. The chain is built from TRBV10-3 and TRBJ2-7; D is uncertain. The germline gives CDR1 ENHRY, CDR2 SYGVKD. The CDR3 runs 11 residues. V shed 5 bases and J shed 4 bases, with 6 bases lying between them. CDR3 loop: CAISLGYEQYF. In nucleotides, the CDR3 is TGTGCCATCAGTTTAGGGTACGAGCAGTACTTC.

Only a few counts were recorded for this clonotype. V and J are TRBV5-1 and TRBJ2-3, with 9 bases lining up with TRBD1. CDR3 size: 16 residues. The V and J ends lost 3 bases and 2 bases, in that order; junction bases with no gene match: 7. CDR1 and CDR2 from the germline V gene are SGHRS and YFSETQ. The CDR3 sequence: CASSWGWDRDTDTQYF. CDR3 in DNA: TGCGCCAGCAGCTGGGGATGGGACAGGGACACAGATACGCAGTATTTT.

This clonotype was recorded at least ten times. The chain carries TRBV10-3 and TRBJ1-2; maybe TRBD1 (5 bases). V lost 3 bases and J 8 bases, leaving 10 bases between the germline ends. Germline CDR1 ENHRY, CDR2 SYGVKD. The CDR3 spans 12 residues. The CDR3 nucleotides are TGTGCCATCAGTGACAGGGATACCGGCTACACCTTC. Translated: CAISDRDTGYTF.

This clonotype occurred a few times. The V gene is TRBV5-1, the J gene TRBJ2-5; D possibly uses TRBD1 or TRBD2 (6 bases each). Trimming pared 1 base from V and 5 bases from J, leaving 18 bases between. The CDR3 runs to 16 residues. In germline, CDR1 is SGHRS, CDR2 YFSETQ. The CDR3 region is CASSLNKGGRVETQYF. The CDR3 DNA reads as TGCGCCAGCAGCTTGAATAAGGGGGGCCGGGTGGAGACCCAGTACTTC.

This clonotype was found many times. The rearrangement joins TRBV4-3 to TRBJ2-2; D unclear. The germline gives CDR1 LGHNA, CDR2 YSLEER. The CDR3 spans 13 residues. V was shortened by 1 base and J by 6 bases, with 6 bases between the two germline ends. The DNA for the CDR3 is TGCGCCAGCAGCCAAGCGAATGCCGGGGAGCTGTTTTTT. This encodes CASSQANAGELFF.

This clonotype came up a few times. This chain links TRBV4-2 with TRBJ2-2; tentatively, D is TRBD1 (5 bases). CDR1 is LGHNA, CDR2 YNFKEQ, per germline. This CDR3 has 17 residues. Trimming removed 0 bases at V and 3 bases at J, with 14 bases between. CDR3 nucleotide sequence: TGTGCCAGCAGCCAAGATGCGCAGGGTAGGGACACCGGGGAGCTGTTTTTT. It encodes CASSQDAQGRDTGELFF.

This clonotype was found a few times. The V call is TRBV5-4, the J call TRBJ2-1, with 8 bases lining up with TRBD2. Trimming at V came to 1 base and at J to 9 bases, leaving 6 bases not matched to a gene. This CDR3 has 14 residues. Germline CDR1 reads SGHNT; CDR2 reads YYREEE (reference sequence). The CDR3 coding sequence is TGTGCCAGCAGCTTGCCGGGAGGGCCGCGTGAGCAGTTCTTC. Protein sequence: CASSLPGGPREQFF.

This clonotype was seen at least ten times. The chain carries TRBV5-6 and TRBJ1-5, with D perhaps matching TRBD1 (5 bases). Trimming removed 0 bases from V and 1 base from J, with 5 bases in between. CDR3 size: 14 residues. The germline CDR1 and CDR2 sequences are SGHDT and YYEEEE. CDR3 in DNA: TGTGCCAGCAGCTTGGGACAGAGCAATCAGCCCCAGCATTTT. Its protein product is CASSLGQSNQPQHF. The whole variable domain, remainder taken from reference TRBV5-6 and TRBJ1-5, is DAGVTQSPTHLIKTRGQQVTLRCSPKSGHDTVSWYQQALGQGPQFIFQYYEEEERQRGNFPDRFSGHQFPNYSSELNVNALLLGDSALYLCASSLGQSNQPQHFGDGTRLSIL.

This clonotype has more than one count but fewer than ten. The rearrangement links TRBV7-2 to TRBJ2-7; TRBD2 is a possible D gene (6 bases). Trimming removed 3 bases from V and 2 bases from J, with 8 bases in between. This CDR3 has 13 amino acids. The germline gives CDR1 SGHTA, CDR2 FQGNSA. This CDR3 reads CASSLPSAYEQYF. The CDR3 DNA reads as TGTGCCAGCAGCTTGCCTAGCGCCTACGAGCAGTACTTC. Based on the CDR3 plus reference TRBV7-2 and TRBJ2-7, the full variable domain is GAGVSQSPSNKVTEKGKDVELRCDPISGHTALYWYRQSLGQGLEFLIYFQGNSAPDKSGLPSDRFSAERTGGSVSTLTIQRTQQEDSAVYLCASSLPSAYEQYFGPGTRLTVT.

V is TRBV12-3 or TRBV12-4 and J is TRBJ2-2; TRBD1 matches at 12 bases. Germline trimming cut 5 bases from V and 7 bases from J; bases unmatched to any gene: 11. The CDR3 covers 17 residues. CDR3 DNA: TGTGCCAGCAGTCCAACCTCGGGACAGGGGGCCTTCGGGGAGCTGTTTTTT. This codes for CASSPTSGQGAFGELFF.

This clonotype was counted at least ten times. The chain combines TRBV2 with TRBJ2-1; a possible D gene is TRBD1 (5 bases). The CDR3 is 15 residues long. CDR1 and CDR2 (germline): SNHLY, FYNNEI. The V and J ends lost 1 base and 3 bases respectively, with 10 bases between them. The CDR3 DNA follows: TGTGCCAGCAGTGAAGAGGTACAGGTCTACAATGAGCAGTTCTTC. It yields the protein CASSEEVQVYNEQFF.

There are many counts of this clonotype. CDR3 sequence reads: CSVDGQGADEQFF. The CDR3 region has the DNA TGCAGCGTTGACGGACAGGGGGCCGATGAGCAGTTCTTC. The chain combines TRBV29-1 with TRBJ2-1, with 11 positions matching TRBD1. The CDR3 runs to 13 residues. The J segment lost 8 bases and the V segment lost 3 bases, leaving 3 bases of the junction unmatched. Germline CDR1 and CDR2: SQVTM and ANQGSEA.

The chain couples TRBV6-5 to TRBJ2-3, with TRBD2 matching 7 bases. This CDR3 is built from 18 residues. Trimming cost V 0 bases and J 4 bases; bases outside gene matches: 13. Germline values: CDR1 MNHEY, CDR2 SVGAGI. For the CDR3, the DNA is TGTGCCAGCAGTTACTCCGGGACTAACCTACCTCACTCAGATACGCAGTATTTT. Protein: CASSYSGTNLPHSDTQYF.

This clonotype was observed many times. The V and J genes are TRBV12-3 or TRBV12-4 and TRBJ2-1, with 12 nucleotides matching TRBD2. The CDR3 spans 15 residues. V dropped 6 bases and J dropped 4; count of bases not matched to a gene: 4. CDR3 sequence: CASRETSGSYNEQFF. The CDR3 coding sequence is TGTGCCAGCAGAGAGACTAGCGGGAGTTACAATGAGCAGTTCTTC.

The rearrangement uses TRBV6-1 and TRBJ2-7; a weak D match, TRBD1 (5 bases). CDR3 size: 13 residues. Germline CDR1 and CDR2: MNHNS and SASEGT. Between the trimmed V and J ends, which lost 6 bases and 4 bases, there was a span of 13 bases. The CDR3 region is CASSSLDRYEQYF. Here the CDR3 DNA reads TGTGCCAGCAGCTCCCTTGACAGATACGAGCAGTACTTC.

The chain couples TRBV6-2 or TRBV6-3 to TRBJ2-2, with 8 bases matching TRBD1. Looked up from germline, CDR1 is MNHEY and CDR2 is SVGEGT. The CDR3 loop spans 14 amino acids. Trimming at V came to 7 bases and at J to 10 bases, leaving 11 bases not matched to a gene. CDR3 sequence: CASTYSRTGKELFF. The CDR3 coding sequence is TGTGCCAGCACCTACTCAAGGACAGGGAAGGAGCTGTTTTTT.